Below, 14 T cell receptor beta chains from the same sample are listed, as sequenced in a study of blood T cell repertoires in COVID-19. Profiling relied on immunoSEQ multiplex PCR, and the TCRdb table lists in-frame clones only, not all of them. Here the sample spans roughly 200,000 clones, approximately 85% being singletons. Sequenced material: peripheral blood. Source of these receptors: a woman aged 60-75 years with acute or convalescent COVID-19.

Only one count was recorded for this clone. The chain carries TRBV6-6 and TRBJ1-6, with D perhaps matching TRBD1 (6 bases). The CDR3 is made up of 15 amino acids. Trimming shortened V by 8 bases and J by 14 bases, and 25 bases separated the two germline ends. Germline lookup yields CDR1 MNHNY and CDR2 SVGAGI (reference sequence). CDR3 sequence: CASGKRGTVDSTLHF. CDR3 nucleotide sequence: TGTGCCAGCGGCAAGAGGGGGACGGTCGATTCGACCCTCCACTTT.

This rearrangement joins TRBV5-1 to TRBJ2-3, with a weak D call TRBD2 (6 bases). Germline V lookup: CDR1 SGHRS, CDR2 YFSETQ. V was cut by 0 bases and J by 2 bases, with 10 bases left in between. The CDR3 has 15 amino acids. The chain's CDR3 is CASSLVRGSTDTQYF. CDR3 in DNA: TGCGCCAGCAGCTTGGTCCGGGGGTCCACAGATACGCAGTATTTT. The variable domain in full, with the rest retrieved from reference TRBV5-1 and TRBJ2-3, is KAGVTQTPRYLIKTRGQQVTLSCSPISGHRSVSWYQQTPGQGLQFLFEYFSETQRNKGNFPGRFSGRQFSNSRSEMNVSTLELGDSALYLCASSLVRGSTDTQYFGPGTRLTVL.

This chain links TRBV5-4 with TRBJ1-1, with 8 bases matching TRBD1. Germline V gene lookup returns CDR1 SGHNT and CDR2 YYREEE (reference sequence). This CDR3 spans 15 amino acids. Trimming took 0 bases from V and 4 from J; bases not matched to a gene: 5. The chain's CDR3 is CASSLGRGRVTEAFF. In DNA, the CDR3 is TGTGCCAGCAGCTTGGGCAGGGGGCGAGTCACTGAAGCTTTCTTT.

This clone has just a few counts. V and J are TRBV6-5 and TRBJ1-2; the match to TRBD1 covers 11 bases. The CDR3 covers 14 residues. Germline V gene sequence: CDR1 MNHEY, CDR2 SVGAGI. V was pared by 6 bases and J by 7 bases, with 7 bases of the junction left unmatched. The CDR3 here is CASRGQGASGGYTF. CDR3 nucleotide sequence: TGTGCCAGCAGAGGACAGGGGGCAAGTGGTGGCTACACCTTC.

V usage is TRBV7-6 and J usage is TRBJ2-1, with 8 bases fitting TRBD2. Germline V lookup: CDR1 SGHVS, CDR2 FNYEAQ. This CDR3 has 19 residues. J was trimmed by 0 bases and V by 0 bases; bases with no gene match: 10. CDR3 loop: CASSLAPTKRESSYNEQFF. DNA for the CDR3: TGTGCCAGCAGCTTAGCCCCAACCAAGCGGGAGAGCTCCTACAATGAGCAGTTCTTC.

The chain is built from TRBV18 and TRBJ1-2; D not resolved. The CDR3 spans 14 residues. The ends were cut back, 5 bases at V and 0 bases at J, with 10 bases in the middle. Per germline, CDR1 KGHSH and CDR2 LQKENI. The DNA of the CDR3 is TGTGCCAGCTCAAGAGATTTCGCTAACTATGGCTACACCTTC. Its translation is CASSRDFANYGYTF.

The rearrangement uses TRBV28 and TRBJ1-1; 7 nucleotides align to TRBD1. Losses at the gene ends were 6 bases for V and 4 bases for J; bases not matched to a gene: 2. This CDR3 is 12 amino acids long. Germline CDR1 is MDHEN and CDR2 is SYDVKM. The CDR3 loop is CASSDRVTEAFF. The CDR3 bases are TGTGCCAGCAGCGACAGGGTCACTGAAGCTTTCTTT.

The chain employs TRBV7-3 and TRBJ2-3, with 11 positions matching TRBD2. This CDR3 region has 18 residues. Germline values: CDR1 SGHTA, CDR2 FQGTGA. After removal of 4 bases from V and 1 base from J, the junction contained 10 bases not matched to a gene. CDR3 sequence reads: CASSSTRLLAGGTDTQYF. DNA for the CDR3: TGTGCCAGCAGCTCCACCCGCCTACTAGCGGGAGGCACAGATACGCAGTATTTT.

This chain's CDR3 is CASRLASSGPRDSTRGYCNQPQHF. The CDR3 nucleotides read TGTGCAAGTCGCTTAGCTTCATCTGGGCCCCGGGACAGCACAAGGGGTTACTGCAATCAGCCCCAGCATTTT. The chain combines TRBV12-2 with TRBJ1-5; the tabulated D call, TRBD1, remains unverified against the DNA. TRBV12-2 is shown as a pseudogene. This CDR3 region has 24 residues.

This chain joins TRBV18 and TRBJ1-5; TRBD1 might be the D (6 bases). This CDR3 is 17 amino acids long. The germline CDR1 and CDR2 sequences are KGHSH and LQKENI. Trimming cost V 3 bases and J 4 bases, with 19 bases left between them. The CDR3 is CASSPGDTIVRNQPQHF. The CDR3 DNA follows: TGTGCCAGCTCACCGGGGGACACCATCGTTCGAAATCAGCCCCAGCATTTT.

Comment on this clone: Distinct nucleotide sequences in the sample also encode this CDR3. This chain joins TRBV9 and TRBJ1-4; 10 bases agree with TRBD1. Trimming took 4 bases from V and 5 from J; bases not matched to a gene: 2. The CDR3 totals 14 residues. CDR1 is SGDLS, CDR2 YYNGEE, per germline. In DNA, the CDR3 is TGTGCCAGCAGCCCGACAGGGGGCAATGAAAAACTGTTTTTT. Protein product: CASSPTGGNEKLFF.

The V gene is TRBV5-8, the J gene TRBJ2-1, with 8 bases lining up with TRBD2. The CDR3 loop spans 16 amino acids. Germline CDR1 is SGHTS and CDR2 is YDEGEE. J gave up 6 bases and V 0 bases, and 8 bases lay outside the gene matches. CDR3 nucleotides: TGTGCCAGCAGCTTGGCAGTCGTAGCGGGATTCAATGAGCAGTTCTTC. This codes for CASSLAVVAGFNEQFF. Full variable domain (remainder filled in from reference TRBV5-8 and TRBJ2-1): EAGVTQSPTHLIKTRGQQATLRCSPISGHTSVYWYQQALGLGLQFLLWYDEGEERNRGNFPPRFSGRQFPNYSSELNVNALELEDSALYLCASSLAVVAGFNEQFFGPGTRLTVL.

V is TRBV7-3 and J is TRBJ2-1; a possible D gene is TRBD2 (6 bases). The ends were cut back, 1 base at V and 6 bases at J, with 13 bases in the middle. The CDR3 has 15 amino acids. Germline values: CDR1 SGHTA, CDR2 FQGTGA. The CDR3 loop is CASSLNGRGSNEQFF. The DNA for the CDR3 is TGTGCCAGCAGCTTAAACGGGAGAGGGTCCAATGAGCAGTTCTTC. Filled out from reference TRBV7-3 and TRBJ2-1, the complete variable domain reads GAGVSQTPSNKVTEKGKYVELRCDPISGHTALYWYRQSLGQGPEFLIYFQGTGAADDSGLPNDRFFAVRPEGSVSTLKIQRTERGDSAVYLCASSLNGRGSNEQFFGPGTRLTVL.

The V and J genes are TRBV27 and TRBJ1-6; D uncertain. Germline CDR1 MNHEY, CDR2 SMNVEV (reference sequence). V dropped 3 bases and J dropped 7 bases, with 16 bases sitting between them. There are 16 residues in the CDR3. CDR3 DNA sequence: TGTGCCAGCAGTTTGTGGTTCGGGGAGGTGAATTCACCCCTCCACTTT. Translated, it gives CASSLWFGEVNSPLHF.